The source of this T cell receptor (beta chain) is a study of cytomegalovirus exposure and HLA in healthy donors. Study context: A previous analysis identified around 120 million unique TCR beta sequences derived from about 180 million T cells. Study observations and caveats: Across donors, sequencing depth was assumed by presence/absence analyses to be roughly uniform. One cluster of highly shared sequence variants probably arose as a sequencing artifact. About 87% or about 30% of the time was how often most TCR beta V segments were productive, according to an earlier analysis.

V lost 2 bases to trimming and J lost 0 bases, with 8 bases between them. Germline assignment: CDR1 MDHEN and CDR2 SYDVKM. This CDR3 comprises 15 residues. As for this clone: Antigen specificity is unknown.

This PCR relied on a set of 60 Vbeta primers and 13 Jbeta primers. The data were produced by immunoSEQ multiplex PCR, yet TCRdb's version contains in-frame clones alone and is incomplete. This table holds 120,000 to 150,000 clones, 65% to 75% found once. The clonotype comes from a man aged 55 to 70 in good health and CMV-seronegative. This chain joins TRBV28 and TRBJ1-5; the D is unclear. Sample: PBMCs. In nucleotides, the CDR3 is TGTGCCAGCAGTTTACCCGGGAATAGCAATCAGCCCCAGCATTTT. It specifies CASSLPGNSNQPQHF.